A selection of T cell receptor beta chains follows, all from one sample in a study of T cell responses to AZD1222 COVID-19 vaccine. Sequencing used immunoSEQ multiplex PCR; TCRdb keeps in-frame clones, though not all of them. The repertoire holds roughly 170,000 clones, 91% seen once, with 1.9% in the top ten. Material: peripheral blood, obtained on day 0 of AZD1222 vaccination. The receptors stem from an adult in good health. Both conserved end residues are part of each CDR3. A D gene is named only where the DNA matches it firmly. A clone size is listed for some rows: how often the clone was seen (once, few, many), or a class if it is expanded.

CDR3nt	CDR3aa	v_gene	d_gene	abundance	j_gene
TGCAGCGTTCCCGGACAGGGAAGCCCCTACGAGCAGTACTTC	CSVPGQGSPYEQYF	TRBV29-1	TRBD1	NA	TRBJ2-7
TGCAGTGCTAGTGTCCGGGGGGGGGCAGATACGCAGTATTTT	CSASVRGGADTQYF	TRBV20-1	TRBD2	NA	TRBJ2-3
TGCGCCAGCAGCTTGCGGGGACTTAATGAAAAACTGTTTTTT	CASSLRGLNEKLFF	TRBV5-1	NA	NA	TRBJ1-4
TGTGCCACCAGTGATTTGCACAAAACTAGCGGGAGCTCCTACAATGAGCAGTTCTTC	CATSDLHKTSGSSYNEQFF	TRBV24-1	TRBD2	NA	TRBJ2-1
TGCAGCGTTGAGGGTATGGAAACTGAGCAGTTCTTC	CSVEGMETEQFF	TRBV29-1	NA	NA	TRBJ2-1
TGTGCCAGCAGTTTTACACAGGGCTCCTACAATGAGCAGTTCTTC	CASSFTQGSYNEQFF	TRBV27	NA	NA	TRBJ2-1
TGTGCCAGCAGCTTTCTTGAAGGCCGGGATGAGCAGTTCTTC	CASSFLEGRDEQFF	TRBV7-9	NA	NA	TRBJ2-1
TGCAGCCTTTCAGGGACCACCTCCTACAATGAGCAGTTCTTC	CSLSGTTSYNEQFF	TRBV29-1	NA	NA	TRBJ2-1
TGTGCCAGCAGCTTATGGACAGGGGGCTATGGCTACACCTTC	CASSLWTGGYGYTF	TRBV7-2	TRBD1	NA	TRBJ1-2
TGCAGCATCTTGCGGACTAGTTCCCCCAATGAGCAGTTCTTC	CSILRTSSPNEQFF	TRBV29-1	TRBD2	NA	TRBJ2-1
TGTGCCAGTAGTAGGGGGCTGCGGGACGGACCTTGGGAGAGCGAAAAACTGTTTTTT	CASSRGLRDGPWESEKLFF	TRBV19	NA	NA	TRBJ1-4
TGTGCCAGCAGTTTGGGACTCGATGGCTACACCTTC	CASSLGLDGYTF	TRBV12-3/TRBV12-4	NA	NA	TRBJ1-2
TGTGCCAGCAGTCCCCAACAGGATAATCAGCCCCAGCATTTT	CASSPQQDNQPQHF	TRBV28	NA	NA	TRBJ1-5
TGCGCCAGCAGCCAAGATTGGGCAGGGGTTAACTATGGCTACACCTTC	CASSQDWAGVNYGYTF	TRBV4-3	NA	NA	TRBJ1-2
TGTGCCAGTTCGAGACAGGGAGGGCTTGGGGCCAACGTCCTGACTTTC	CASSRQGGLGANVLTF	TRBV19	NA	NA	TRBJ2-6
TGTGCCGCCCGGAGGGGCCGCTCTGGAAACACCATATATTTT	CAARRGRSGNTIYF	TRBV5-8	NA	NA	TRBJ1-3
TGCAGTGCTAGTTCCAATTGGGGCCCAGATACGCAGTATTTT	CSASSNWGPDTQYF	TRBV20-1	NA	NA	TRBJ2-3
TGTGCCAGCAGCTCCCGACAGGGGCCAAGCACAGATACGCAGTATTTT	CASSSRQGPSTDTQYF	TRBV11-3	TRBD1	NA	TRBJ2-3
TGTGCCAGCAGACCCGACAGGGATATCTACAATGAGCAGTTCTTC	CASRPDRDIYNEQFF	TRBV28	TRBD1	NA	TRBJ2-1
TGCAGCGTTGATGGGGGTTCTGGGGCCAACGTCCTGACTTTC	CSVDGGSGANVLTF	TRBV29-1	NA	NA	TRBJ2-6
TGTGCCAGCATACAGGGAGGTCGCAATCAGCCCCAGCATTTT	CASIQGGRNQPQHF	TRBV28	NA	NA	TRBJ1-5
TGTGCCAGCAGTTACTCCCTCCTCTCGAATGAGCAGTTCTTC	CASSYSLLSNEQFF	TRBV6-2/TRBV6-3	NA	NA	TRBJ2-1
TGTGCCAGCAGCTTGGAAAGGACAGGGGGTCCGACCGAGCAGTACTTC	CASSLERTGGPTEQYF	TRBV5-5	TRBD1	NA	TRBJ2-7
TGTGCCAGCTCACCCCCGGGACAGCAAGAGACCCAGTACTTC	CASSPPGQQETQYF	TRBV18	TRBD1	NA	TRBJ2-5
TGTGCCAGCAGTAGTTCCGGGACAGGCAACTATGGCTACACCTTC	CASSSSGTGNYGYTF	TRBV2	TRBD1	NA	TRBJ1-2
TGTGCCAGCAGCCAGGGGGTCCAGGATAAGTACAATGAGCAGTTCTTC	CASSQGVQDKYNEQFF	TRBV3-1/TRBV3-2	NA	NA	TRBJ2-1
TGTGCCAGCAGCTTAGGTTCGGGCGGCGAGCAGTACTTC	CASSLGSGGEQYF	TRBV11-2	NA	NA	TRBJ2-7
TGTGCCAGCAGCTCCCAGGGGGCCCTGAACACCGGGGAGCTGTTTTTT	CASSSQGALNTGELFF	TRBV7-3	TRBD1	NA	TRBJ2-2
TGTGCCAGCAGCCAAAACGTACAGGGGTCGGGCTACACCTTC	CASSQNVQGSGYTF	TRBV7-9	TRBD1	NA	TRBJ1-2
TGTGCCAGCAGCAGGGATGGCTACACCTTC	CASSRDGYTF	TRBV6-5	NA	NA	TRBJ1-2
TGTGCCAGCTTTCCGGGACCGCCCAGGAATGAAAAACTGTTTTTT	CASFPGPPRNEKLFF	TRBV28	NA	NA	TRBJ1-4
TGTGCCAGCAGTTCAGGACAGGGCCTGAACACTGAAGCTTTCTTT	CASSSGQGLNTEAFF	TRBV7-6	TRBD1	NA	TRBJ1-1
TGTGCCAGCAGCTTGGCCGGGGCAGGACGCGAGCAGTACTTC	CASSLAGAGREQYF	TRBV5-6	NA	NA	TRBJ2-7
TGTGCTAGTGGTTTGGACAGGGCGGAGACCCAGTACTTC	CASGLDRAETQYF	TRBV12-5	NA	NA	TRBJ2-5
TGTGCCAGCAGCCAGGAGGTCGGGGGCGGCACTGAAGCTTTCTTT	CASSQEVGGGTEAFF	TRBV7-9	NA	NA	TRBJ1-1
TGTGCCAGCAGCTTAGGGGCCAGGGGGCTTACTAATGAAAAACTGTTTTTT	CASSLGARGLTNEKLFF	TRBV7-9	TRBD1	NA	TRBJ1-4
TGTGCCAGCAGCTCCACGAATACAGATACGCAGTATTTT	CASSSTNTDTQYF	TRBV7-2	NA	NA	TRBJ2-3
TGTGCCAGTAGTATTTCGACAGGATGGGGGAACACTGAAGCTTTCTTT	CASSISTGWGNTEAFF	TRBV19	NA	NA	TRBJ1-1
TGTGCCAGCAGCCAAGCACCACGTCGAGGGGACACTGAAGCTTTCTTT	CASSQAPRRGDTEAFF	TRBV14	NA	NA	TRBJ1-1
TGCGCCAGCAGCTTGGGTAGGGGGAACACTGAAGCTTTCTTT	CASSLGRGNTEAFF	TRBV5-1	NA	NA	TRBJ1-1
TGTGCCAGCAGTTACTCGATGGTGCAAGTGAACACTGAAGCTTTCTTT	CASSYSMVQVNTEAFF	TRBV6-6	NA	NA	TRBJ1-1
TGTGCCAGCAGCCAAGAGATGGGACAGATTAACACTGAAGCTTTCTTT	CASSQEMGQINTEAFF	TRBV3-1/TRBV3-2	TRBD1	NA	TRBJ1-1
TGTGCCAGCAGTTACTCGAGTGAGAGAGTCGACCCGGGATCTATGGGATATGGCTACACCTTC	CASSYSSERVDPGSMGYGYTF	TRBV6-2/TRBV6-3	NA	NA	TRBJ1-2
TGTGCCAGCTCCCAAAAGACCGGACAGGGCCCCACCTTC	CASSQKTGQGPTF	TRBV18	TRBD1	once	TRBJ1-2
TGTGCCAGCACTCTGGGGGGGGAATATGGCTACACCTTC	CASTLGGEYGYTF	TRBV28	NA	NA	TRBJ1-2
TGTGCCAGCAGCCAAGGGAGCGGGGGTGCGACCCAGTACTTC	CASSQGSGGATQYF	TRBV3-1/TRBV3-2	TRBD2	NA	TRBJ2-5
TGTGCCAGCAGCTCACACAGGGGATACTACGAGCAGTACTTC	CASSSHRGYYEQYF	TRBV7-2	TRBD1	NA	TRBJ2-7
TGTGCCAGCAGACAGGAATACTACGAGCAGTACTTC	CASRQEYYEQYF	TRBV12-3/TRBV12-4	NA	NA	TRBJ2-7
TGCGCCAGCAGCTTGGACAGGGACCATGATGAAGCTTTCTTT	CASSLDRDHDEAFF	TRBV5-1	NA	NA	TRBJ1-1
TGCGCCAGCAGCCAAGATAAGGAAGGTGACACCATATATTTT	CASSQDKEGDTIYF	TRBV4-1	NA	NA	TRBJ1-3
TGTGCCAGCAGTCCCGACCCCGGAAAACTGTTTTTT	CASSPDPGKLFF	TRBV6-5	NA	once	TRBJ1-4
TGTGCCAGCAGCTTACTCCCACAGCGGGAGAGCCACCTCGAGCAGTACTTC	CASSLLPQRESHLEQYF	TRBV11-3	TRBD2	NA	TRBJ2-7
TGTGCCAGCAGCAAGGACAGGACTGCGAATCAGCCCCAGCATTTT	CASSKDRTANQPQHF	TRBV6-2/TRBV6-3	TRBD1	NA	TRBJ1-5
TGTGCCAGCAGCCTGGCCATAGGCTATGGCTACACCTTC	CASSLAIGYGYTF	TRBV27	NA	NA	TRBJ1-2
TGTGCCAGCAGTGGACTAGTCGCCGGGGAGCTGTTTTTT	CASSGLVAGELFF	TRBV2	NA	few	TRBJ2-2
TGCAGTGCTAGAAGGAACGAGCAGTACTTC	CSARRNEQYF	TRBV20-1	NA	NA	TRBJ2-7
TGCAGCGCCCACCTCGACTTTTTGCTCAGGGCCAGTCTCAATGAGCAGTTCTTC	CSAHLDFLLRASLNEQFF	TRBV29-1	NA	NA	TRBJ2-1